The next 3 T cell receptor beta chains were all read from a single sample in a study of T cells of healthy individuals. TCRdb passed the 5' RACE reads through MiXCR, listing each CDR3 protein once. The sample lists approximately 50,000 distinct CDR3 sequences; about 15% were seen once. Receptors originate from a human donor in good health.

This clonotype was seen a handful of times. The rearrangement uses TRBV11-2 and TRBJ1-5; 9 bases line up with TRBD1. The J segment lost 2 bases and the V segment lost 1 base, leaving 0 bases of the junction unmatched. Germline lookup yields CDR1 SGHAT and CDR2 FQNNGV. This CDR3 contains 15 residues. The CDR3 DNA reads TGTGCCAGCAGCTTAGGGGACAGGGGCAATCAGCCCCAGCATTTT. It yields the protein CASSLGDRGNQPQHF.

This clonotype was seen a single time. V and J are TRBV2 and TRBJ2-2, with TRBD2 matching over 10 bases. CDR3 length: 16 residues. The V segment lost 4 bases and the J segment 6 bases; nucleotides outside the gene matches: 8. In germline, CDR1 is SNHLY, CDR2 FYNNEI. The CDR3: CASSVRSGGAAGELFF. The CDR3 DNA reads TGTGCCAGCAGTGTTCGGAGCGGGGGGGCGGCCGGGGAGCTGTTTTTT.

This clonotype has a count of ten or more. This chain uses TRBV18 with TRBJ1-5; TRBD1 matches 8 bases. This CDR3 is built from 14 residues. The V gene end was trimmed by 4 bases and the J gene end by 4 bases; junction bases not matched to a gene: 3. Germline lookup yields CDR1 KGHSH and CDR2 LQKENI. This chain's CDR3 is CASSLDRENQPQHF. The CDR3, as DNA: TGTGCCAGCTCACTGGACAGGGAGAATCAGCCCCAGCATTTT.